Given below is one T cell receptor beta chain in context. Its antigen target is currently unknown. Nothing much larger sits one base from this clone, and base qualities are not available. This record comes from a study of blood T cells in healthy people across ages (dated by TCRdb to the mid-2010s). In the study overall: In model experiments, template switching captured roughly one uniquely barcoded TCR beta cDNA molecule for every two T cells. The study measured age-related changes in TCR beta repertoire diversity using deep sequencing normalized with unique cDNA molecular identifiers. Donors were grouped into four age groups: young (average approximately 16 years), middle-aged (roughly 38), aged (about 60) and long-lived (just over 80). To avoid experimental bias, donors of different ages were randomly spread across the sequencing lanes. The study analyzed two additional independent replicas of 1 million unique cDNA reads from the same blood draw for two donors, one aged 18 to 29 and one aged 80 or older.

The library relied on 5' RACE. The instrument was an Illumina HiSeq 2500. The second PCR ran for roughly 7 to 11 cycles and used a J-beta primer mix along with a sample-barcoded 5' primer. A template-switch 5' adaptor carrying 12 random nucleotides introduced a unique molecular identifier onto each TCR beta cDNA molecule. Each sample yielded at least 3 million CDR3-containing paired-end reads. First-strand cDNA synthesis was performed from all RNA using the Mint cDNA synthesis kit, with priming by a TRBC-specific oligonucleotide. After uracil-DNA glycosylase treatment, a first 18-cycle PCR used universal primers M1SS and BC2_uni_R on all cDNA. Processing in the source paper ran as follows. For normalization, 1 million high-quality reads were randomly selected from each sample, with every read carrying a distinct molecular identifier. Instead of being binned into consensus sequences, reads with shared molecular identifiers were discarded. MiTCR, with a Q25 quality threshold and the strictest error-elimination algorithm, was used for CDR3 identification, clonotype clustering and error correction. Lower-bound total TCR beta diversity was estimated with a nonparametric unseen species model using Euler transformation. TCRdb reanalyzed the raw reads on its own, using fastp at Q25 for trimming and MiXCR for clone calling, and kept in-frame beta chains. Identical CDR3 protein sequences are pooled into one entry, listed with their most common genes and DNA. The V and J calls reflect TCRdb's pipeline rather than the authors' work. Across this sample there are about a million distinct CDR3 sequences, with just over 50% seen only once. Over 20% of the sample rests with the top ten.

Overall study outcomes, separate from this receptor: Estimates of total diversity based on one million sequenced T cells were considered lower bounds and underestimates. The CMV infection status of donors was not known, potentially confounding age-related changes in expanded clonotypes. A strong correlation was found between observed TCR beta diversity and the percentage of naive T cells measured by flow cytometry. Compared with the aged group, more naive CD4+ T cells, fewer expanded clones and increased TCR diversity were shown by the long-lived group, suggesting age selection. Observed TCR beta diversity per million T cells fell roughly linearly with age, and a significant reduction was already apparent by age roughly 40. Bulk unsorted PBMC profiling prevented conclusive comparison of naive and antigen-experienced compartments.

Donors were approximately 42 systemically healthy Caucasian individuals from Russia aged roughly 6 to 100 years. Each donor gave about 9.2 milliliters of peripheral blood, drawn into EDTA-treated Vacutainer tubes. Ficoll-Paque density-gradient centrifugation was used to isolate PBMCs, with at least 6.5 million obtained per sample. Total RNA was extracted from PBMCs with Trizol reagent, with at least 6 micrograms obtained per sample. The percentages of naive CD45RAhigh/CD27high T cells were determined by flow cytometry on a PBMC aliquot from every donor. From a lookup of the germline V gene, CDR1 and CDR2 are SGHAT and FQNNGV. The CDR3 runs 14 residues from the cysteine to the phenylalanine. Only the CDR3 region is kept as DNA, spanning 42 bases read in frame from base 1. V loses 4 bases, J loses 7 bases, and the germline ends lie 17 bases apart.

The chain joins TRBV11-2 to TRBJ2-7; TRBD2 is a weak D gene call, 6 bases matching. The sequence was collected from a woman aged 60-70 years in good health. Sequencing used blood. The nucleotides read TGTGCCAGCAGCTCCGTCTGGCGGGAATATGAGCAGTACTTC. Its coded protein is CASSSVWREYEQYF.